One sample yielded the 18 T cell receptor beta chains listed below, sequenced in a study of Ad26.COV2.S vaccination and SARS-CoV-2 variants. Only in-frame clones appear in the TCRdb table, and some are missing; sequencing was by immunoSEQ multiplex PCR. The sample has around 340,000 clones, around nine tenths seen once. The treatment was: around 19 received Ad26.COV2.S at low or high dose, single or two shots; five or six received placebo; per-sample allocation not given. Collection of the samples took place on day 63 after the first injection of vaccine or placebo. Sequencing used peripheral blood, obtained in a trial of Ad26.COV2.S vaccine versus placebo. The receptors originated from a person between 18 and 65 years old who received the Ad26.COV2.S COVID-19 vaccine or a placebo.

This clone came up once. The V call is TRBV11-2, the J call TRBJ2-3; no reliable D call. The ends were cut back, 5 bases at V and 2 bases at J, with 5 bases in the middle. Germline assignment: CDR1 SGHAT and CDR2 FQNNGV. The CDR3 is 12 residues long. The DNA for the CDR3 is TGTGCCAGCAGCAAACACACAGATACGCAGTATTTT. This sequence encodes CASSKHTDTQYF.

This sequence joins TRBV28 and TRBJ2-7; 7 bases are shared with TRBD1. Germline V gene data show CDR1 as MDHEN and CDR2 as SYDVKM. The CDR3 spans 14 residues. V trimming: 4 bases; J trimming: 7 bases; junction bases outside the gene matches: 10. CDR3 nucleotide sequence: TGTGCCAGCAGTTCCCCGGGACAGAAGGAGGAGCAGTACTTC. This sequence encodes CASSSPGQKEEQYF.

The gene calls are TRBV29-1 and TRBJ2-5, with 8 nucleotides matching TRBD1. CDR3 length equals 15 residues. V shed 5 bases and J 3 bases; nucleotides not matched to a gene: 11. In germline, CDR1 is SQVTM, CDR2 ANQGSEA. The CDR3 region is CSVSGQGIWEETQYF. Here the CDR3 DNA reads TGCAGCGTTTCTGGACAGGGTATTTGGGAAGAGACCCAGTACTTC.

The chain carries TRBV21-1 and TRBJ1-5. TRBV21-1 counts as a pseudogene. The CDR3 runs to 15 residues. CDR3 nucleotide sequence: TGTGCCAGCAGCGAAAATGGGGAACGGAACCAGCCCCAGCATTTT. Translation gives CASSENGERNQPQHF.

This clone was detected once. The chain has TRBV11-3 and TRBJ2-7; TRBD2 aligns across 10 bases. Germline CDR1 SGHNT, CDR2 YENEEA. The V gene end was trimmed by 5 bases and the J gene end by 6 bases; junction bases not matched to a gene: 10. The CDR3 spans 15 residues. The CDR3 DNA reads TGTGCCAGCAGCCCTTCCGCTAGCGGGAGTAGCGAGCAGTACTTC. Translation: CASSPSASGSSEQYF.

J is TRBJ2-1 and V is TRBV27; 8 nucleotides align to TRBD1. There are 15 residues in the CDR3. Trimming removed 8 bases from V and 8 bases from J; junction bases left unmatched: 14. CDR1 is MNHEY and CDR2 is SMNVEV in the germline V gene (reference sequence). The CDR3 reads CASRSLGQGDYEQFF. DNA for the CDR3: TGTGCCAGCCGCTCACTAGGACAGGGCGATTATGAGCAGTTCTTC.

This sequence joins TRBV6-1 and TRBJ2-7; either TRBD1 or TRBD2 may supply D (6 bases each). Germline V gene sequence: CDR1 MNHNS, CDR2 SASEGT. The CDR3 is 14 amino acids. V lost 7 bases and J lost 4, with 17 bases in between. CDR3 in amino acids: CASTSDGGLYEQYF. CDR3 DNA: TGTGCCAGCACTTCCGATGGGGGGCTATACGAGCAGTACTTC.

The V gene is TRBV7-2, the J gene TRBJ2-3, with D possibly being TRBD1 or TRBD2 (6 bases each). Germline CDR1 SGHTA, CDR2 FQGNSA. The ends were cut back, 7 bases at V and 0 bases at J, with 11 bases in the middle. The CDR3 totals 14 residues. The CDR3 coding sequence is TGTGCCAGCACCTGGGGGGCTAGCACAGATACGCAGTATTTT. This encodes CASTWGASTDTQYF. The entire variable domain, with the rest obtained from reference TRBV7-2 and TRBJ2-3, is as follows: GAGVSQSPSNKVTEKGKDVELRCDPISGHTALYWYRQSLGQGLEFLIYFQGNSAPDKSGLPSDRFSAERTGGSVSTLTIQRTQQEDSAVYLCASTWGASTDTQYFGPGTRLTVL.

In this sample, this clone turned up once. This sequence joins TRBV7-6 and TRBJ1-4; TRBD1 matches 7 bases. The CDR3 consists of 15 residues. V lost 0 bases, J lost 7 bases, and 5 bases stayed unmatched. Germline-derived CDR1 and CDR2 are SGHVS and FNYEAQ. In DNA form, the CDR3 reads TGTGCCAGCAGCTTAGCAGGGGGCGCCGCTGAAAAACTGTTTTTT. Encoded protein: CASSLAGGAAEKLFF.

By frequency in the sample, this clone is large. V gene TRBV6-6 combines with J gene TRBJ2-3; perhaps TRBD1 as D (6 bases). Trimming took 6 bases from V and 2 from J, leaving 15 bases between them. Germline V gives CDR1 MNHNY, CDR2 SVGAGI (reference sequence). The CDR3 consists of 15 residues. CDR3 nucleotides: TGTGCCAGCAGCCTGACAGGAACCTACACAGATACGCAGTATTTT. Encoded protein: CASSLTGTYTDTQYF.

The V and J genes are TRBV7-2 and TRBJ2-5; 11 bases are a match to TRBD2. The V gene's germline CDR1 is SGHTA and CDR2 FQGNSA. Unmatched junction bases numbered 2, after V lost 5 bases and J lost 3 bases. This CDR3 contains 14 residues. The CDR3 sequence: CASSRGLAEETQYF. In DNA, the CDR3 is TGTGCCAGCAGCAGGGGACTAGCGGAAGAGACCCAGTACTTC.

The V gene is TRBV10-3, the J gene TRBJ2-5; D is uncertain. Germline CDR1 and CDR2: ENHRY and SYGVKD. V was shortened by 2 bases and J by 5 bases, with 9 bases between the two germline ends. The CDR3 has 13 amino acids. This CDR3 reads CAISEVLGETQYF. In DNA, the CDR3 is TGTGCCATCAGTGAGGTCTTGGGGGAGACCCAGTACTTC.

J is TRBJ2-7 and V is TRBV10-2; tentative D call: TRBD2 (6 bases). CDR1 is WSHSY and CDR2 is SAAADI in the germline V gene. With 0 bases removed from V and 5 bases from J, the gap between germline ends came to 11 bases. The length of the CDR3 is 14 residues. CDR3 sequence: CASSESGGTHEQYF. CDR3 nucleotides: TGCGCCAGCAGTGAGTCAGGAGGGACTCACGAGCAGTACTTC.

J is TRBJ1-6 and V is TRBV6-5; TRBD1 might be the D (5 bases). The CDR3 totals 13 residues. Germline V gives CDR1 MNHEY, CDR2 SVGAGI. V was cut by 7 bases and J by 7 bases, with 11 bases left in between. The CDR3 bases are TGTGCCAGCATCGGGGGGGGGAATTCACCCCTCCACTTT. Translating it yields CASIGGGNSPLHF.

The rearrangement uses TRBV7-8 and TRBJ2-2; 8 bases are shared with TRBD2. The CDR3 loop spans 13 amino acids. V gave up 5 bases and J gave up 6 bases; unmatched junction bases: 2. Germline lookup yields CDR1 SGHVS and CDR2 FQNEAQ. CDR3 loop: CASSMRGAGELFF. The CDR3 DNA sequence: TGTGCCAGCAGCATGCGGGGGGCCGGGGAGCTGTTTTTT.

The chain couples TRBV6-6 to TRBJ1-5; D gene uncertain. The CDR3 extends over 13 amino acids. Trimming removed 6 bases from V and 0 bases from J, with 6 bases in between. Germline V gene lookup returns CDR1 MNHNY and CDR2 SVGAGI (reference sequence). For the CDR3, the DNA is TGTGCCAGCAGCCGCGATAGCAATCAGCCCCAGCATTTT. It is translated as CASSRDSNQPQHF.

This chain uses TRBV3-1 (or the pseudogene TRBV3-2) with TRBJ1-5; D is uncertain. This CDR3 has 13 amino acids. Germline assignment: CDR1 LGHDT and CDR2 YNNKEL (reference sequence). The ends were cut back, 3 bases at V and 3 bases at J, with 6 bases in the middle. The CDR3 coding sequence is TGTGCCAGCAGCCAGTCCTTCAATCAGCCCCAGCATTTT. It specifies CASSQSFNQPQHF.

The gene calls are TRBV5-1 and TRBJ1-1; TRBD1 is a possible D gene (5 bases). Trimming shortened V by 0 bases and J by 5 bases, and 11 bases separated the two germline ends. Germline V lookup: CDR1 SGHRS, CDR2 YFSETQ. This CDR3 spans 14 amino acids. The CDR3 is CASSLEGSWTEAFF. DNA of the CDR3: TGCGCCAGCAGCTTGGAGGGGTCATGGACTGAAGCTTTCTTT.